The clone carrying this TCR beta chain has only a few counts. Its antigen is unknown. Germline V lookup: CDR1 SGHTS, CDR2 YDEGEE. V lost 3 bases and J lost 7; bases outside the gene matches: 8. The CDR3 has 15 residues. This specimen belongs to a study of shared clonotypes between healthy human individuals. Study-wide results and limits: Naive subsets typically showed greater estimated richness than memory subsets.

Generated by immunoSEQ multiplex PCR, the TCRdb table keeps only in-frame clones and is missing some. The data show about 990,000 clones, 75% to 80% seen once. The clonotype was recovered from a young man in good health. Some clones in this sample may be carry-over from other donors' samples. This sequence joins TRBV5-8 and TRBJ2-5; TRBD2 matches at 11 bases. What was sequenced was memory CD4+ T cells from PBMCs. Subset reported: CD45RA-negative fraction. This chain's CDR3 is CASSSETSGKGTQYF. CDR3 sequence (DNA): TGTGCCAGCAGCTCCGAGACTAGCGGGAAAGGGACCCAGTACTTC.